This is a list of T cell receptor beta chains from one sample in a study of cytomegalovirus exposure and HLA in healthy donors. Sequencing was performed with immunoSEQ multiplex PCR; in TCRdb, only in-frame clones are kept and a portion is missing. The data show some 120,000 clones, 80% seen once. Sequenced sample: PBMCs. Receptor source: a man younger than 40 in good health and CMV-seronegative. Both conserved end residues are part of each CDR3.

j_call v_call cdr3_length cdr3_aa
TRBJ1-1 TRBV4-1 14 CASSQSGLNTEAFF
TRBJ1-1 TRBV7-9 13 CASSPNNMRQAFF
TRBJ2-7 TRBV18 13 CASSWGPSYEQYF
TRBJ2-1 TRBV5-4 16 CASSRRLANFYNEQFF
TRBJ2-6 TRBV5-4 18 CASTFGGQGAGGANVLTF
TRBJ1-2 TRBV2 14 CASSTVRRGNGYTF
TRBJ2-7 TRBV11-1 14 CASSRDRGFYEQYF
TRBJ2-7 TRBV6-1 15 CASGPGGLALFEQYF
TRBJ1-1 TRBV18 13 CASSTGGVTEAFF
TRBJ2-3 TRBV6-5 15 CASSYSGSDTDTQYF
TRBJ1-2 TRBV9 16 CASSLTGTALNYGYTF
TRBJ2-3 TRBV5-1 13 CASSLDRGDTQYF
TRBJ1-2 TRBV27 17 CASSLGQGAHRSYGYTF
TRBJ1-6 TRBV6-5 12 CASSYPNSPLHF
TRBJ2-3 TRBV5-1 15 CASSLALAGPDTQYF
TRBJ2-7 TRBV10-1 14 CASKLAEGRNEQYF
TRBJ2-7 TRBV9 15 CASSVEDAGRHEQYF
TRBJ2-1 TRBV19 15 CASSTYRGVGNEQFF
TRBJ2-7 TRBV19 14 CASSKRGDTGEQYF
TRBJ2-7 TRBV11-2 16 CASSSPREAHYYEQYF
TRBJ2-3 TRBV11-2 16 CASSFSLAEPSDTQYF
TRBJ1-5 TRBV2 16 CASSEPGQYSNQPQHF
TRBJ2-3 TRBV5-1 14 CASGAGGATDTQYF
TRBJ2-5 TRBV5-1 14 CASSLENEQETQYF
TRBJ2-7 TRBV6-5 15 CASSYSIGGSYEQYF
TRBJ2-7 TRBV6-1 16 CASSEVGTSGRYEQYF
TRBJ1-5 TRBV4-2 19 CASSQDVKGAASGNQPQHF
TRBJ1-3 TRBV2 14 CASRAGHSGNTIYF
TRBJ2-7 TRBV11-2 13 CASSLGGPYEQYF
TRBJ1-1 TRBV18 14 CASSPISDRDEAFF
TRBJ2-7 TRBV5-1 16 CASSLAGADSRYEQYF
TRBJ1-5 TRBV19 13 CASSMNRNQPQHF
TRBJ2-7 TRBV29-1 12 CSVDSGSDEQYF
TRBJ2-5 TRBV7-2 13 CASSLGLPETQYF